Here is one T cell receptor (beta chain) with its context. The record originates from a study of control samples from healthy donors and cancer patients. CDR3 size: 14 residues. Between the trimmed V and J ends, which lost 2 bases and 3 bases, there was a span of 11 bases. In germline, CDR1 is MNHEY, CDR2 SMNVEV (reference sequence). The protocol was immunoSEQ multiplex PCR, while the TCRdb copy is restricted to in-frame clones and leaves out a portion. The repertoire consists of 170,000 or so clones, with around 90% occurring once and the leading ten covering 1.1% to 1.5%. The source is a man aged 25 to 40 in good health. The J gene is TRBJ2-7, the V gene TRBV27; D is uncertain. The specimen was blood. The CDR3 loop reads CASSLGEPRYEQYF. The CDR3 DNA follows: TGTGCCAGCAGTTTAGGCGAGCCACGCTACGAGCAGTACTTC.